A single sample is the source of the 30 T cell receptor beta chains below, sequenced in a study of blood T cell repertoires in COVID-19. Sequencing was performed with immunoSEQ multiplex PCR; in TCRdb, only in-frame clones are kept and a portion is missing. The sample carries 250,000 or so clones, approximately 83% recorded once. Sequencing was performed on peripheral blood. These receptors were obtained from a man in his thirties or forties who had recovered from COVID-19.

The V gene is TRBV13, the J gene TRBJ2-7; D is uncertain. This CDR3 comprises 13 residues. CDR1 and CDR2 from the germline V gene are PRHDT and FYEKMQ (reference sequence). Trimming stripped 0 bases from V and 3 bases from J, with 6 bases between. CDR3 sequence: CASSLGTYYEQYF. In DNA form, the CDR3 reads TGTGCCAGCAGCTTAGGCACCTACTACGAGCAGTACTTC.

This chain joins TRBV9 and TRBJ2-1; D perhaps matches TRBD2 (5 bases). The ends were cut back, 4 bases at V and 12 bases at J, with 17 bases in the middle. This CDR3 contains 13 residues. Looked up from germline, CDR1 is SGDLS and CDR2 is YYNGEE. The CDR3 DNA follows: TGTGCCAGCAGCTACCACCCCCGGGATGGGCAGTTCTTC. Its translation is CASSYHPRDGQFF.

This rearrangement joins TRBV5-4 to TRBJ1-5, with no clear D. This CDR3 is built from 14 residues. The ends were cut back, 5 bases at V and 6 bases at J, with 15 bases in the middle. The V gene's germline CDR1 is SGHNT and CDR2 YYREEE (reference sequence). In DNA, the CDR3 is TGTGCCAGCAGTCCAACACCGCTCATTCAGCCCCAGCATTTT. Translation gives CASSPTPLIQPQHF.

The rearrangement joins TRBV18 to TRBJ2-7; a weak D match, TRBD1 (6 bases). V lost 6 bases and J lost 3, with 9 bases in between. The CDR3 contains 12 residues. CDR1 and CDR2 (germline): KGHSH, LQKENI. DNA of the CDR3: TGTGCCAGCTCCCAACAGGGCTACGAGCAGTACGTC. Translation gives CASSQQGYEQYV.

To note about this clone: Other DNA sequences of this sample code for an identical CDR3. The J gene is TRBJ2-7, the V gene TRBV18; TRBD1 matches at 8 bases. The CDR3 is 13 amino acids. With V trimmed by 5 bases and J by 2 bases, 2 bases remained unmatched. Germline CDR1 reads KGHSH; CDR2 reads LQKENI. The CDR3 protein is CASSRDRTYEQYV. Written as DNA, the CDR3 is TGTGCCAGCTCAAGGGACAGGACCTACGAGCAGTACGTC.

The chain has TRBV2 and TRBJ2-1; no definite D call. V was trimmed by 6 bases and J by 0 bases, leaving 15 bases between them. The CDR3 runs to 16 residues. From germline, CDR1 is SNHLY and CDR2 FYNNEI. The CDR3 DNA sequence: TGTGCCAGCAGCGCTACCCCAGGTAGCTCCTACAATGAGCAGTTCTTC. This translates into CASSATPGSSYNEQFF.

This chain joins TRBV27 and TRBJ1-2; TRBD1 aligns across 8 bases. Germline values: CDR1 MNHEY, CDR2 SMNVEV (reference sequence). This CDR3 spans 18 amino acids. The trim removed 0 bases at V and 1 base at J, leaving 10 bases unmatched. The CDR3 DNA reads TGTGCCAGCAGTTTATCTCGGGCAGGGGGCACTTTTAACTATGGCTACACCTTC. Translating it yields CASSLSRAGGTFNYGYTF.

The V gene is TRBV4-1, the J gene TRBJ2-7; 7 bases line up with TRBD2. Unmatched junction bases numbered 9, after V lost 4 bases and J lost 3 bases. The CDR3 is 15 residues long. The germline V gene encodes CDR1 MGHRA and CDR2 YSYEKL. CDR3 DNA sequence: TGCGCCAGCAGCCTCCGCGGGGGACCTTTCTACGAGCAGTACTTC. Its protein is CASSLRGGPFYEQYF.

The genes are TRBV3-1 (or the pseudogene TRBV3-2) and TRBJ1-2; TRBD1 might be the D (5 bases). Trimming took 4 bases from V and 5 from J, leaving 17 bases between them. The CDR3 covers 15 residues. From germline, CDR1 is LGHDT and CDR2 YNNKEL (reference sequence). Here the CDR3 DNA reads TGTGCCAGCAGCCTTCGGACAAGCCCCCTATATGGCTACACCTTC. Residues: CASSLRTSPLYGYTF.

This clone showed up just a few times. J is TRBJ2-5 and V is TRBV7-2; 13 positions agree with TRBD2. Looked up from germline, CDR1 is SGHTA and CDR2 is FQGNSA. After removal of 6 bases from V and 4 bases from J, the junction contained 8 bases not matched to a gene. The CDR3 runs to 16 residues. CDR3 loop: CASSPGGLAGRETQYF. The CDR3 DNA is TGTGCCAGCAGTCCCGGGGGACTAGCGGGGCGAGAGACCCAGTACTTC.

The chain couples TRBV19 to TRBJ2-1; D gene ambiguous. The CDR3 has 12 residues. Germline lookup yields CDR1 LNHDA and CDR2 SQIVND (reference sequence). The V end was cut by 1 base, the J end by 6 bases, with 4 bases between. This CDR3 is CASSIGANEQFF. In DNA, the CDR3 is TGTGCCAGTAGTATAGGGGCCAATGAGCAGTTCTTC.

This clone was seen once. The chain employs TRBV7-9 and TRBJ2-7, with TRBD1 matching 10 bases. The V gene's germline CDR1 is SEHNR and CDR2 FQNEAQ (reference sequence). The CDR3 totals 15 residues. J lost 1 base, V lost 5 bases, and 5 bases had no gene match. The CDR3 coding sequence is TGTGCCAGCAGCACCGGGACAGGGGTTTCCTACGAGCAGTACTTC. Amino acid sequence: CASSTGTGVSYEQYF.

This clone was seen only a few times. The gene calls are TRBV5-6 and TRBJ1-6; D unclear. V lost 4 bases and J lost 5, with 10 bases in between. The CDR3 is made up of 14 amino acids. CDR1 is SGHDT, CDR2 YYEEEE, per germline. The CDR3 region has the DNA TGTGCCAGCAGCCGTACAGATAATAATTCACCCCTCCACTTT. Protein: CASSRTDNNSPLHF.

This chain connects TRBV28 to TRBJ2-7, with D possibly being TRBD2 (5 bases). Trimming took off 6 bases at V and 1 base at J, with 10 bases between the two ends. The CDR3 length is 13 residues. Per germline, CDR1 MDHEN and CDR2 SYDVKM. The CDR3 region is CASSKRRSYEQYV. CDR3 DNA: TGTGCCAGCAGCAAGCGGCGGTCCTACGAGCAGTACGTC.

Written as DNA, the CDR3 is TGCGCCAGCAGCTTGGTCCCAGACAGGGGGTGGGAGACCCAGTACTTC. Protein product: CASSLVPDRGWETQYF. The chain couples TRBV5-1 to TRBJ2-5; the match to TRBD1 covers 9 bases. This CDR3 spans 16 amino acids. The V and J ends lost 0 bases and 5 bases, in that order; junction bases with no gene match: 8. CDR1 SGHRS and CDR2 YFSETQ come from the germline V gene.

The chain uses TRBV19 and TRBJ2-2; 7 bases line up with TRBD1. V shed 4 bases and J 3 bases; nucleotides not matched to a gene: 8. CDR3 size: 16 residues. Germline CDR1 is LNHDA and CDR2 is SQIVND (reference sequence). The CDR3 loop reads CASSRSQGSDTGELFF. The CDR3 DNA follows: TGTGCCAGTAGTAGATCACAGGGGTCTGACACCGGGGAGCTGTTTTTT.

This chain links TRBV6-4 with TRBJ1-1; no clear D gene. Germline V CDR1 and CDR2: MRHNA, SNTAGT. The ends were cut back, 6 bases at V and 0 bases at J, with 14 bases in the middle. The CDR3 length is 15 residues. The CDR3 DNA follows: TGTGCCAGCAGCCCGACTGGGGAGTTGAACACTGAAGCTTTCTTT. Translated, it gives CASSPTGELNTEAFF.

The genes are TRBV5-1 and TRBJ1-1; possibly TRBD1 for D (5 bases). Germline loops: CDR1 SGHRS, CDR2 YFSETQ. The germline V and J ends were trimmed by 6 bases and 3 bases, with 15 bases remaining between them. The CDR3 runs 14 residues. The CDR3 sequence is CASTRGTSDTEAFF. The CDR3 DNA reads TGCGCCAGCACGCGCGGGACGTCGGACACTGAAGCTTTCTTT.

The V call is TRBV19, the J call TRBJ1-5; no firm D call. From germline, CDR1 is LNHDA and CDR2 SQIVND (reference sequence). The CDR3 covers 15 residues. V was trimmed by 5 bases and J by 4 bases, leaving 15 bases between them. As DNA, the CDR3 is TGTGCCAGTAGTTTCCAAGCCCTGATAAATCAGCCCCAGCATTTT. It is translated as CASSFQALINQPQHF.

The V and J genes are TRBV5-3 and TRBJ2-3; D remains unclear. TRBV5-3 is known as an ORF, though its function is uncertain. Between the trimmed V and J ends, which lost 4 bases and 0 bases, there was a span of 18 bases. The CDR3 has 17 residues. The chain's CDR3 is CARSPILVDPSTDTQYF. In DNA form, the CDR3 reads TGTGCCAGAAGCCCTATCCTAGTCGACCCTAGCACAGATACGCAGTATTTT.

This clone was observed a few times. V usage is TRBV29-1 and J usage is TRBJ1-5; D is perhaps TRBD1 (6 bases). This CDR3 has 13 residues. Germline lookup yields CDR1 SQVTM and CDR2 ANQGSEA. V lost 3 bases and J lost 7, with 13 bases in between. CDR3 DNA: TGCAGCGTTGAGGTAGTACAGGGCCAGCCCCAGCATTTT. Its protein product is CSVEVVQGQPQHF.

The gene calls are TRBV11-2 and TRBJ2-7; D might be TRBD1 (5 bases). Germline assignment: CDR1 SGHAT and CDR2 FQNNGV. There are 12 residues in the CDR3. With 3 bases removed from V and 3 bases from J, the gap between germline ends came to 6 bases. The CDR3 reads CASSFRGYEQYF. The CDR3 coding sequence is TGTGCCAGCAGCTTTAGGGGCTACGAGCAGTACTTC.

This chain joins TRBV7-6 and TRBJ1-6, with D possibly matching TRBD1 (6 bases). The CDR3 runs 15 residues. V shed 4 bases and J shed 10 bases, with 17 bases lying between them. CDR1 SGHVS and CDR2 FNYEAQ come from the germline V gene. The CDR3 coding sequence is TGTGCCAGCAGCTCGCCTTCGACAGGTAGGTCACCCCTCCACTTT. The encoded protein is CASSSPSTGRSPLHF. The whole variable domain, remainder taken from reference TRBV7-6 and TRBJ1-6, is GAGVSQSPRYKVTKRGQDVALRCDPISGHVSLYWYRQALGQGPEFLTYFNYEAQQDKSGLPNDRFSAERPEGSISTLTIQRTEQRDSAMYRCASSSPSTGRSPLHFGNGTRLTVT.

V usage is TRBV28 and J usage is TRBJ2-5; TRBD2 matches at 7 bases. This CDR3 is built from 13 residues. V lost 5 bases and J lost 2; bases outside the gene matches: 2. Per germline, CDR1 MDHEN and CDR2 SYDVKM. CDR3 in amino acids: CASSERGQETQYF. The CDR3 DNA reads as TGTGCCAGCAGTGAGCGGGGACAAGAGACCCAGTACTTC. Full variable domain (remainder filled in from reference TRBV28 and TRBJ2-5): DVKVTQSSRYLVKRTGEKVFLECVQDMDHENMFWYRQDPGLGLRLIYFSYDVKMKEKGDIPEGYSVSREKKERFSLILESASTNQTSMYLCASSERGQETQYFGPGTRLLVL.

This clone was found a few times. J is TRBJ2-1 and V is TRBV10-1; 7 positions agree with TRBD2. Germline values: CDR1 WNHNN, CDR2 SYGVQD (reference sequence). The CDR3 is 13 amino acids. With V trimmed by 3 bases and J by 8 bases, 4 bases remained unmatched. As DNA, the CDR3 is TGCGCCAGCAGTGACGGGGGGACCGATGAGCAGTTCTTC. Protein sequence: CASSDGGTDEQFF.

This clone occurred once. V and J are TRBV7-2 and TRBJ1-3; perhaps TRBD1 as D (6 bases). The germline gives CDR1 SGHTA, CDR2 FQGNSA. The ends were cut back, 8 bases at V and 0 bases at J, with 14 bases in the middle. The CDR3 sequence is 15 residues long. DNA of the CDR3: TGTGCCAGCCAACTGGACAGTAGCTCTGGAAACACCATATATTTT. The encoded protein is CASQLDSSSGNTIYF.

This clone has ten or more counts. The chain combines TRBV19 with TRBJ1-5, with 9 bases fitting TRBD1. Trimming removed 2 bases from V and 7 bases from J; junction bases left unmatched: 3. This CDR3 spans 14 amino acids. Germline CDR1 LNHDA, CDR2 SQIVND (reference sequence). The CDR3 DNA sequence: TGTGCCAGTAGTATACGGACAGGGGAACAGCCCCAGCATTTT. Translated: CASSIRTGEQPQHF.

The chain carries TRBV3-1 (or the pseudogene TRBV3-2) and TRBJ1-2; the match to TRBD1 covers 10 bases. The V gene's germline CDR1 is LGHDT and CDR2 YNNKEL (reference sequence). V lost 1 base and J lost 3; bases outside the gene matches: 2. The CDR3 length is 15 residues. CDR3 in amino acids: CASSQGDRGYYGYTF. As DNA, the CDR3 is TGTGCCAGCAGCCAAGGGGACAGGGGATACTATGGCTACACCTTC.

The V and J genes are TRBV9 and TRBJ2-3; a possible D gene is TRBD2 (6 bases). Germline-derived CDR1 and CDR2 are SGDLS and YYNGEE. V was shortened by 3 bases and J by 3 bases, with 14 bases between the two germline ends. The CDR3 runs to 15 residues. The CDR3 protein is CASSDHEGLTDTQYF. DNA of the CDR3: TGTGCCAGCAGCGATCACGAGGGACTTACAGATACGCAGTATTTT.

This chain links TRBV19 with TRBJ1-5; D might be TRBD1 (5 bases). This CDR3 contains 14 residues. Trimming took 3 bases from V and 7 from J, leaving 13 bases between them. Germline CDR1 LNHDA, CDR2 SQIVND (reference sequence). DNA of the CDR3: TGTGCCAGTAGTATCCCAGGGTTAGGGCAGCCCCAGCATTTT. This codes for CASSIPGLGQPQHF.